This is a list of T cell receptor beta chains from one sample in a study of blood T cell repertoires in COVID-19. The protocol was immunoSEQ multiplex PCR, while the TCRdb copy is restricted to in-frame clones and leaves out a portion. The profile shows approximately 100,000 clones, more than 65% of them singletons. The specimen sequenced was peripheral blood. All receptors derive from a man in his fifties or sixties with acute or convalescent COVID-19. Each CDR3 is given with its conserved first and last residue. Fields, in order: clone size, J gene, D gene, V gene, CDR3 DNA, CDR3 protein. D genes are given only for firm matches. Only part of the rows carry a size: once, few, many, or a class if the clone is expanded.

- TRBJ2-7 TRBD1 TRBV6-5 TGTGCCAGCAGCCCCGGACAGGGCGAGCAGTACTTC CASSPGQGEQYF
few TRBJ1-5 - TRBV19 TGTGCCAGTAAACCGGGACAACTCAAGCTCGGAAGCAATCAGCCCCAGCATTTT CASKPGQLKLGSNQPQHF
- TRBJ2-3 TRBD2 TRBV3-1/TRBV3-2 TGTGCCAGCAGCCAGCGGGGGGGCCCAGATACGCAGTATTTT CASSQRGGPDTQYF
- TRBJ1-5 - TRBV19 TGTGCCAGTAGTATTGGCCTTAGGGGGCCCCAGCATTTT CASSIGLRGPQHF
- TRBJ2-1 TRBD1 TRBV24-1 TGTGCCACCAGCCCGGGACAGGGGGCTCGAATTCGCTACAATGAGCAGTTCTTC CATSPGQGARIRYNEQFF
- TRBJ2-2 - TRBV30 TGTGCCTGGAGTTGGAGGGGGCTCGCGAACACCGGGGAGCTGTTTTTT CAWSWRGLANTGELFF
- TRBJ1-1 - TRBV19 TGTGCCAGTAGGAGAGACGAGGACACTGAAGCTTTCTTT CASRRDEDTEAFF
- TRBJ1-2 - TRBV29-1 TGCAGCGTTCTCGACCCTGGAGGTGGCTACACCTTC CSVLDPGGGYTF
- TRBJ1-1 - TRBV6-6 TGTGCCAGCAGACCAGGAGACTATTTTAACACTGAAGCTTTCTTT CASRPGDYFNTEAFF
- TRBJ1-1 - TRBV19 TGTGCCAGTAGTCAGTTAGGAGCGAACACTGAAGCTTTCTTT CASSQLGANTEAFF
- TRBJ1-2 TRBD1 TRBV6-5 TGTGCCAGCAGAAGGGACAGGGTCGGCTATGGCTACACCTTC CASRRDRVGYGYTF
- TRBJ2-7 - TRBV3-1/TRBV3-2 TGTGCCAGCAGCCAGTCCTCCGAGCAGTACTTC CASSQSSEQYF
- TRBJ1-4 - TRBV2 TGTGCCAGCAGTGAAGGGGGCAGTGGCAATGAAAAACTGTTTTTT CASSEGGSGNEKLFF
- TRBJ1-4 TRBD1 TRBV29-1 TGCAGCGTCGCCGGACAGGGTGAAAAACTGTTTTTT CSVAGQGEKLFF
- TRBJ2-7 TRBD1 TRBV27 TGTGCCAGCAGCTTGCTAGGACAGGGGACCTACGAGCAGTACTTC CASSLLGQGTYEQYF
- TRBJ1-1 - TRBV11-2 TGTGCCAGCAGCTTAGTACAGGGAGGGACTGAAGCTTTCTTT CASSLVQGGTEAFF
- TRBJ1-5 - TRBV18 TGTGCCAGCTCCCTGGCCCTGGGCAATCAGCCCCAGCATTTT CASSLALGNQPQHF
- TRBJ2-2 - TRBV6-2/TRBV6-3 TGTGCCAGCAGTTACGGAGGCACCGGGGAGCTGTTTTTT CASSYGGTGELFF
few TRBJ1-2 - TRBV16 TGTGCCAGCAGCCGTTCAGGGGTAGGCTACACCTTC CASSRSGVGYTF
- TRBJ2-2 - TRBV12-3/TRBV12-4 TGTGCCAGCAGGGAGACTGGGACCGGGGAGCTGTTTTTT CASRETGTGELFF
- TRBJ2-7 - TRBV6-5 TGTGCCAGCCGGGACAAGGTATCCTACGAGCAGTACTTC CASRDKVSYEQYF
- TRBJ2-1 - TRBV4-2 TGTGCCAGCAGCCCCAGCGGAAGCTCCTACAATGAGCAGTTCTTC CASSPSGSSYNEQFF
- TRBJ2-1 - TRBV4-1 TGCGCCAGCAGCCAAGGGATTAGGCGGGCCTCCTACAATGAGCAGTTCTTC CASSQGIRRASYNEQFF
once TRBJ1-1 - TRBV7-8 TGTGCCAGCAGCTTAGCAGTTGGGACTCCGAACACTGAAGCTTTCTTT CASSLAVGTPNTEAFF
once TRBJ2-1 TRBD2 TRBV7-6 TGTGCCAGCAGCGTGAATAGCGGGGGCTACCTCTACAATGAGCAGTTCTTC CASSVNSGGYLYNEQFF
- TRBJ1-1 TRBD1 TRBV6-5 TGTGCCAGCACCCAGGGGGCCGGTACTGAAGCTTTCTTT CASTQGAGTEAFF
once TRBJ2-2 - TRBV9 TGTGCCAGCAGCGTAGGGCAACAGAACACCGGGGAGCTGTTTTTT CASSVGQQNTGELFF
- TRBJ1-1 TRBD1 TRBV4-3 TGCGCCAGCAGCCAAGACCCGGACAGGGGCGTGGAAGCTTTCTTT CASSQDPDRGVEAFF
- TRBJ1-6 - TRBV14 TGTGCCAGCAGCCAAGATACGGGTGGATCACCCCTCCACTTT CASSQDTGGSPLHF
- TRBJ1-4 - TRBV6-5 TGTGCCAGCAGTTACAGGAGATCGAATGAAAAACTGTTTTTT CASSYRRSNEKLFF
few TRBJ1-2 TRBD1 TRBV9 TGTGCCAGCAGCGTAGAGTTAGGGGGCGCGTCGGGCTACACCTTC CASSVELGGASGYTF
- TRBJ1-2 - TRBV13 TGTGCCAGCAGCTTAGGGCCAGGGGCTGGCTACACCTTC CASSLGPGAGYTF
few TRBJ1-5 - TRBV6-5 TGTGCCAGCAGTTACTGGCAGGGTGAGAGCAATCAGCCCCAGCATTTT CASSYWQGESNQPQHF
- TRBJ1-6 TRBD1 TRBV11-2 TGTGCCAGCAGCTTAGGGTCAGGGGGCGGTTCACCCCTCCACTTT CASSLGSGGGSPLHF
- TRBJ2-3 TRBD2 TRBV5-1 TGCGCCAGCAGCCCGTCTAGCGGGGGTTTCACAGATACGCAGTATTTT CASSPSSGGFTDTQYF
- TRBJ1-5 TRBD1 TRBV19 TGTGCCAGTAGGCTCACAGGGGGCGGCAATCAGCCCCAGCATTTT CASRLTGGGNQPQHF
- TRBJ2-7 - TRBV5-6 TGTGCCAGCAGCCCCAGGCAAACCTACGAGCAGTACTTC CASSPRQTYEQYF
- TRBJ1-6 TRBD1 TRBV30 TGTGCCTGGAGGGACAGGGCCTTCAGCTCACCCCTCCACTTT CAWRDRAFSSPLHF
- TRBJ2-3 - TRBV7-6 TGTGCCAGCAGCTTAGCACTTGACAGACCTGATACGCAGTATTTT CASSLALDRPDTQYF
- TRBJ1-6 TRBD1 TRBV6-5 TGTGCCAGCAGACCTGGGACAGGGAAAAATTCACCCCTCCACTTT CASRPGTGKNSPLHF
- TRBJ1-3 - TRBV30 TGTGCCTGGAATAAACAGGGCTCTGGAAACACCATATATTTT CAWNKQGSGNTIYF
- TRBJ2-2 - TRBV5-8 TGTGCCAGCAGCTTGGGTCTCGCCGGGGAGCTGTTTTTT CASSLGLAGELFF
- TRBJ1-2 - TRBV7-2 TGTGCCAGCAGCGGGGGGGGAGTGGGCTCTTTCTATGGCTACACCTTC CASSGGGVGSFYGYTF
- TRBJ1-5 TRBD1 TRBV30 TGTGCCTGGAGTAATATCGGGACAGGGGGGAATCAGCCCCAGCATTTT CAWSNIGTGGNQPQHF
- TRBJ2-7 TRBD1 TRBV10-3 TGTGCCGTCACAGGGGGCGAGGGGAACGAGCAGTACTTC CAVTGGEGNEQYF
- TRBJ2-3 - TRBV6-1 TGTGCCAGCAGTGAAGGAGGGGATACGCAGTATTTT CASSEGGDTQYF
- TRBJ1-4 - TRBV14 TGTGCCAGCAGCCCAGGAGGAGTACGTACTAATGAAAAACTGTTTTTT CASSPGGVRTNEKLFF
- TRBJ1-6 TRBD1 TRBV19 TGTGCCAGTACCGGGACAGGTACTTATAATTCACCCCTCCACTTT CASTGTGTYNSPLHF
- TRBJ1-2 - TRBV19 TGTGCCAGTAGTATTGCGTCCAGGGATGGCTACACCTTC CASSIASRDGYTF
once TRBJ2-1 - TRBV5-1 TGCGCCAGCAGCTTGGGCGGGCTAAGCTCCTACAATGAGCAGTTCTTC CASSLGGLSSYNEQFF
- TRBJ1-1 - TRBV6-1 TGTGCCAGCAGTGAGCAGGGGAACACTGAAGCTTTCTTT CASSEQGNTEAFF
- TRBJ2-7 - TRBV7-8 TGTGCCAGCAGCTTAGTTCCGGAGGAGGACGAGCAGTACTTC CASSLVPEEDEQYF
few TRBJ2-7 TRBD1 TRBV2 TGTGCCAGCACCGCCGGACAGGGGGGCTACGAGCAGTACTTC CASTAGQGGYEQYF
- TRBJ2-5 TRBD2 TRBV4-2 TGTGCCAGCTACGGAGGGACTAGCGGGGGGGAAGAGACCCAGTACTTC CASYGGTSGGEETQYF
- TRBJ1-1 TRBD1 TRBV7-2 TGTGCCAGCAGCTCCGCAGGGGGCGGCTACACTGAAGCTTTCTTT CASSSAGGGYTEAFF
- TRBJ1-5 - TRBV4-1 TGCGCCAGCAGCCAAGTCCTGAGGAGCAATCAGCCCCAGCATTTT CASSQVLRSNQPQHF
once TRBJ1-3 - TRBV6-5 TGTGCCAGCAGTTACAAGGGGGGGGTAGGAAACACCATATATTTT CASSYKGGVGNTIYF
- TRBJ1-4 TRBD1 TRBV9 TGTGCCAGCAGCCCCCGGACAGGGGTAGAAAAACTGTTTTTT CASSPRTGVEKLFF